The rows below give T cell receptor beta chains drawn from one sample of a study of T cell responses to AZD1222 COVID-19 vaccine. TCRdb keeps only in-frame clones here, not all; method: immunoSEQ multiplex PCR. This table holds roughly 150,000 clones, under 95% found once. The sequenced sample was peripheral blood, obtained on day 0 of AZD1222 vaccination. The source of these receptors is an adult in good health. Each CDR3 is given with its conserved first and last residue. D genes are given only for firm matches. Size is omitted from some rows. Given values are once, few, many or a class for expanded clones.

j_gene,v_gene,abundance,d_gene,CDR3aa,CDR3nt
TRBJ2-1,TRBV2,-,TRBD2,CASCREAGTSVDEQFF,TGTGCCAGCTGTCGTGAGGCCGGGACTAGCGTCGATGAGCAGTTCTTC
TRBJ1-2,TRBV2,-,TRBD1,CASSEATGTALNYGYTF,TGTGCCAGCAGTGAAGCGACCGGGACAGCCTTAAACTATGGCTACACCTTC
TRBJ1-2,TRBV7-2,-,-,CASSFPGRDYGYTF,TGTGCCAGCAGCTTCCCAGGACGGGACTATGGCTACACCTTC
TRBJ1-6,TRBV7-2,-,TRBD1,CASSPPRTGHSPLHF,TGTGCCAGCAGCCCGCCTAGGACAGGGCATTCACCCCTCCACTTT
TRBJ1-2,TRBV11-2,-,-,CASSLSPEGQGPGYTF,TGTGCCAGCAGCTTATCCCCGGAGGGGCAGGGTCCTGGCTACACCTTC
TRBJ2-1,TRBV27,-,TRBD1,CASSSRSVDRGLLYNEQFF,TGTGCCAGCAGTTCCCGATCAGTGGACAGGGGGCTCCTCTACAATGAGCAGTTCTTC
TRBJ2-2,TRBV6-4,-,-,CASSDTQANTGELFF,TGTGCCAGCAGTGATACCCAGGCGAACACCGGGGAGCTGTTTTTT
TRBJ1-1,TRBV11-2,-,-,CASSPGDNLRVSAFF,TGTGCCAGCAGCCCCGGGGACAATCTAAGGGTTTCGGCTTTCTTT
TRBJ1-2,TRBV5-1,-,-,CASSLGARVANYGYTF,TGCGCCAGCAGCCTAGGGGCCAGGGTCGCTAACTATGGCTACACCTTC
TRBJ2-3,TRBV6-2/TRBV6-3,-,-,CASTPFPRDLYTQYF,TGTGCCAGCACCCCCTTTCCCCGGGACTTATATACGCAGTATTTT
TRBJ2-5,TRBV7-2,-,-,CASSPSRQGFRETQYF,TGTGCCAGCAGCCCGTCACGGCAGGGATTTCGGGAGACCCAGTACTTC
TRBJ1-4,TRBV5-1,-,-,CASSMRAANEKLFF,TGCGCCAGCAGCATGAGGGCAGCTAATGAAAAACTGTTTTTT
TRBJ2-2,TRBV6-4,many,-,CASSRSGTGELFF,TGTGCCAGCAGCCGGTCGGGCACCGGGGAGCTGTTTTTT
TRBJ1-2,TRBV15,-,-,CATSRDAFWGDYGYTF,TGTGCCACCAGCAGGGACGCATTTTGGGGGGACTATGGCTACACCTTC
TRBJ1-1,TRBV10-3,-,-,CAISESRGTEAFF,TGTGCCATCAGTGAGTCGCGGGGCACTGAAGCTTTCTTT
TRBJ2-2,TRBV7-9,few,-,CASSLWTGELFF,TGTGCCAGCAGCCTCTGGACCGGGGAGCTGTTTTTT
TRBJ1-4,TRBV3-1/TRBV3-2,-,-,CASSQVGHSDEKLFF,TGTGCCAGCAGCCAAGTCGGTCATTCAGATGAAAAACTGTTTTTT
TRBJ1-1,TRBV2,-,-,CASRSKGNTEAFF,TGTGCCAGCAGGTCCAAGGGGAACACTGAAGCTTTCTTT
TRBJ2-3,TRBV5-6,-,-,CASSLGLEADTQYF,TGTGCCAGCAGCTTGGGACTAGAGGCAGATACGCAGTATTTT
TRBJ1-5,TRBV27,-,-,CASSFGGRMEPQHF,TGTGCCAGCAGTTTTGGGGGGCGCATGGAGCCCCAGCATTTT
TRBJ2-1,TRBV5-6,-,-,CASSFGTYNEQFF,TGTGCCAGCAGCTTCGGGACTTACAATGAGCAGTTCTTC
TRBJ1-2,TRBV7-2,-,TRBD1,CASSSVTGVKYGYTF,TGTGCCAGCAGCTCCGTGACAGGGGTAAAGTATGGCTACACCTTC
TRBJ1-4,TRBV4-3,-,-,CASSQGFENPPTNEKLFF,TGCGCCAGCAGCCAAGGGTTCGAGAACCCGCCAACTAATGAAAAACTGTTTTTT
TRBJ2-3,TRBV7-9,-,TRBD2,CASSATSGGRNTQYF,TGTGCCAGCAGCGCCACTAGCGGGGGACGAAATACGCAGTATTTT
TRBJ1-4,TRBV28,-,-,CASSFKGRDEKLFF,TGTGCCAGCAGTTTTAAAGGGCGGGATGAAAAACTGTTTTTT
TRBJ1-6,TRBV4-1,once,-,CASSQDYKENYNSPLHF,TGCGCCAGCAGCCAAGATTACAAGGAAAACTATAATTCACCCCTCCACTTT
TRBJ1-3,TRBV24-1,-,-,CATSLGNTIYF,TGTGCCACCAGCCTAGGAAACACCATATATTTT
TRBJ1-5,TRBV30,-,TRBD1,CAWGTGRDQPQHF,TGTGCCTGGGGGACAGGGAGGGATCAGCCCCAGCATTTT
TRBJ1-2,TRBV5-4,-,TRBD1,CASSQTDRGYYGYTF,TGTGCCAGCAGCCAGACGGACAGGGGCTACTATGGCTACACCTTC
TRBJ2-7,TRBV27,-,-,CASSLHDRSAEQYF,TGTGCCAGCAGTTTACACGACAGGAGCGCGGAGCAGTACTTC
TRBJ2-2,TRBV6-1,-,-,CASTEGGVNTGELFF,TGTGCCAGCACTGAAGGAGGGGTTAACACCGGGGAGCTGTTTTTT
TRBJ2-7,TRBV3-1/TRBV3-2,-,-,CASSQGSDLATAYEQYF,TGTGCCAGCAGCCAAGGATCCGACCTAGCCACAGCCTACGAGCAGTACTTC
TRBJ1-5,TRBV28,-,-,CASSHRIHSNQPQHF,TGTGCCAGCAGTCACAGGATTCATAGCAATCAGCCCCAGCATTTT
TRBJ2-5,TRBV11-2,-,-,CASSHVGSDGETQYF,TGTGCCAGCAGCCACGTGGGATCTGACGGGGAGACCCAGTACTTC
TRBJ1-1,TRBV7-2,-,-,CASSLAVRGSMNTEAFF,TGTGCCAGCAGCTTAGCGGTCAGAGGAAGCATGAACACTGAAGCTTTCTTT
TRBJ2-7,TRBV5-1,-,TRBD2,CASSLAQAGGTASYEQYF,TGCGCCAGCAGCTTGGCCCAAGCGGGAGGAACCGCGTCCTACGAGCAGTACTTC
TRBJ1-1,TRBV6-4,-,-,CASSDVRSTEGYTEAFF,TGTGCCAGCAGTGATGTCAGATCTACCGAGGGTTACACTGAAGCTTTCTTT
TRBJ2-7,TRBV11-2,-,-,CASSSLGGSAPYEQYF,TGTGCCAGCAGCTCATTGGGCGGGTCGGCCCCCTACGAGCAGTACTTC
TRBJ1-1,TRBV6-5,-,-,CASSPTVRPNTEAFF,TGTGCCAGCAGCCCAACCGTACGGCCGAACACTGAAGCTTTCTTT
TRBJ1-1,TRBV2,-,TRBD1,CASRVQDRGMNTEAFF,TGTGCCAGCAGAGTACAGGACAGGGGAATGAACACTGAAGCTTTCTTT
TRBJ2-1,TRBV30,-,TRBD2,CAWSGDGTSYSEQFF,TGTGCCTGGAGTGGAGACGGGACTAGCTATAGTGAGCAGTTCTTC
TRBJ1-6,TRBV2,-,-,CASSGGGSYNSPLHF,TGTGCCAGCAGTGGGGGGGGATCCTATAATTCACCCCTCCACTTT
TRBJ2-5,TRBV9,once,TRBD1,CASSTRTGGLETQYF,TGTGCCAGCAGCACTAGGACAGGGGGCTTAGAGACCCAGTACTTC